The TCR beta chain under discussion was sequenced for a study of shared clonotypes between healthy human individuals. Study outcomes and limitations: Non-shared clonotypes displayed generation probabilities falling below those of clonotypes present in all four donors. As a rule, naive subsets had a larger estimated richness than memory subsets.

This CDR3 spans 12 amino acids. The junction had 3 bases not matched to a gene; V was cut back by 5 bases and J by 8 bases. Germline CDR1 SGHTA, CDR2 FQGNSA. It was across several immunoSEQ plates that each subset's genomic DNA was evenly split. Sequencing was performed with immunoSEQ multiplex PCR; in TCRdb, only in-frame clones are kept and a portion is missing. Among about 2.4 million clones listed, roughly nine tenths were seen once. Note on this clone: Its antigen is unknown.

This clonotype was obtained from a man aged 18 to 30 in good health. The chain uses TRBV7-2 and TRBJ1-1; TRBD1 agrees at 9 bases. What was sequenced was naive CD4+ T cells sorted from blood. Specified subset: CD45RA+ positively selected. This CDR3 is CASSLGQGEAFF. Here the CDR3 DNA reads TGTGCCAGCAGCCTCGGACAGGGGGAAGCTTTCTTT.